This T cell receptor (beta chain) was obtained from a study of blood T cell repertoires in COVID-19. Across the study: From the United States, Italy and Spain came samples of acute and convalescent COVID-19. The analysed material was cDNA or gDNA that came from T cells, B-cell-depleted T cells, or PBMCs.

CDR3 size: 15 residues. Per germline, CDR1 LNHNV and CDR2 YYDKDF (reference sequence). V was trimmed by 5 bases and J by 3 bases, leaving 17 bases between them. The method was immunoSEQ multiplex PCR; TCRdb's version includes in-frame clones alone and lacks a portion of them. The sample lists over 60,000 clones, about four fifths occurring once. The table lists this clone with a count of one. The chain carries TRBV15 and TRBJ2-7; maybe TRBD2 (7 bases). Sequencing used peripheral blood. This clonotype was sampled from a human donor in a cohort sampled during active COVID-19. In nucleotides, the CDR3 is TGTGCCACCAGCGCGCTTTGGGGGGGCAGCTACGAGCAGTACTTC. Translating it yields CATSALWGGSYEQYF.